A single sample is the source of the 3 T cell receptor beta chains below, sequenced in a study of patients and donors after allogeneic stem cell transplantation (dated by TCRdb to about 2020). Libraries were constructed by RT-PCR. The listed sequencing device is NextSeq 550. Using fastp trimming at Q25 and MiXCR clonotype assembly, TCRdb reanalyzed the public sequencing data and kept in-frame beta chains. Entries that share a CDR3 protein sequence are merged under the most common genes and DNA. The sample table contains about 160,000 distinct CDR3 sequences; only one count was recorded for about a quarter of them. The biggest ten clones account for roughly 26% of the sample. The sequenced sample was blood, either unsorted or a sorted T cell fraction (not recorded which). These receptor sequences come from a human donor who was either an allogeneic HSCT recipient or a stem cell or donor lymphocyte infusion donor (not recorded which). It is not recorded whose cells these are; they may come from a transplant donor.

This clonotype is medium-sized by share. V usage is TRBV7-3 and J usage is TRBJ1-4; unclear D gene. V lost 4 bases and J lost 5, with 8 bases in between. This CDR3 is 13 amino acids long. CDR1 and CDR2 from the germline V gene are SGHTA and FQGTGA. CDR3 sequence (DNA): TGTGCCAGCAGCTCTCGAAGCAATGAAAAACTGTTTTTT. Protein product: CASSSRSNEKLFF. The whole variable domain, remainder taken from reference TRBV7-3 and TRBJ1-4, is GAGVSQTPSNKVTEKGKYVELRCDPISGHTALYWYRQSLGQGPEFLIYFQGTGAADDSGLPNDRFFAVRPEGSVSTLKIQRTERGDSAVYLCASSSRSNEKLFFGSGTQLSVL.

The V call is TRBV7-2, the J call TRBJ2-2, with D perhaps TRBD2 (6 bases). The CDR3 has 15 amino acids. CDR1 is SGHTA and CDR2 is FQGNSA in the germline V gene. V was pared by 4 bases and J by 2 bases, with 11 bases between. The CDR3 nucleotides read TGTGCCAGCAGCTACGGGACTTACAACACCGGGGAGCTGTTTTTT. Protein sequence: CASSYGTYNTGELFF.

This clonotype turned up a few times. The chain joins TRBV5-1 to TRBJ2-7; perhaps TRBD1 as D (6 bases). The CDR3 length is 14 residues. Germline CDR1 SGHRS, CDR2 YFSETQ. The ends were cut back, 4 bases at V and 1 base at J, with 12 bases in the middle. CDR3 in amino acids: CASSPQGQSYEQYF. The CDR3 region has the DNA TGCGCCAGCAGCCCCCAGGGACAATCCTACGAGCAGTACTTC. The full variable domain, with the rest looked up from reference TRBV5-1 and TRBJ2-7, is KAGVTQTPRYLIKTRGQQVTLSCSPISGHRSVSWYQQTPGQGLQFLFEYFSETQRNKGNFPGRFSGRQFSNSRSEMNVSTLELGDSALYLCASSPQGQSYEQYFGPGTRLTVT.